This TCR beta chain was sequenced for a study of cytomegalovirus exposure and HLA in healthy donors. This CDR3 comprises 20 residues. Germline CDR1 WSHSY, CDR2 SAAADI. Trimming stripped 6 bases from V and 2 bases from J, with 32 bases between. The PCR employed 60 Vbeta primers together with 13 Jbeta primers. TCRdb keeps only in-frame clones here, not all; method: immunoSEQ multiplex PCR. Of about 75,000 clones listed, 84% are singletons. This chain connects TRBV10-2 to TRBJ2-7; maybe TRBD2 (5 bases). Material: PBMCs. The clonotype comes from a man aged 65 to 79 in good health and CMV-seropositive. DNA for the CDR3: TGCGCCAGCAGCCCCGAATCACCCGCACTAGTCGTAAGCCTCACCTACGAGCAGTACTTC. As protein: CASSPESPALVVSLTYEQYF.